This T cell receptor beta chain is from a study of blood T cells in healthy people across ages. Study observations and caveats: Expanded clonotype changes were possibly confounded by unknown donor CMV status. The diversity estimates, figures obtained from one million T cells, were considered underestimates.

This CDR3 contains 12 residues. Germline V CDR1 and CDR2: GTSNPN, SVGIG (reference sequence). In the case of this clonotype: Its antigen remains unknown. The germline gene is not matched at one end of the junction; a read error may be the cause.

The use of a sample-barcoded 5' primer and a J-beta primer mix characterized a second PCR of roughly 7 to 12 cycles. TCRdb called the 5' RACE reads again in MiXCR, with one record for every CDR3 protein. The sample carries 1,800,000 or so distinct CDR3 sequences, about 39% recorded once. This chain joins TRBV30 and TRBJ2-5; TRBD2 aligns across 8 bases. The sequenced material came from blood. The receptor was derived from a human donor in good health. DNA for the CDR3: TGTGCCAGGAGCGGGGGTGGAGAGACCCAGTACTTC. It encodes CARSGGGETQYF.